This TCR beta chain derives from a study of beta chain features in type 1 diabetes. Turning to this clone: The sample contains more than one DNA sequence encoding this CDR3.

Per the germline V gene, CDR1 is SGHAT and CDR2 is FQNNGV. This CDR3 region has 15 residues. V lost 3 bases to trimming and J lost 3 bases, with 12 bases between them. Expressed TCRB transcripts were sequenced, since all the RNA that had been isolated was reverse transcribed. Assay used: immunoSEQ multiplex PCR; TCRdb lists only in-frame clones, some missing. The sample holds under 450,000 clones, approximately 14% seen once. The V gene is TRBV11-2, the J gene TRBJ2-1; a possible D gene is TRBD2 (6 bases). This receptor was obtained from a man aged 25 to 45 in good health. Sequences were obtained from naive CD4+ T cells from blood. The CDR3 loop reads CASSLVGGSYNEQFF. In DNA, the CDR3 is TGTGCCAGCAGCTTGGTGGGAGGTAGCTACAATGAGCAGTTCTTC. Filled out from reference TRBV11-2 and TRBJ2-1, the complete variable domain reads EAGVAQSPRYKIIEKRQSVAFWCNPISGHATLYWYQQILGQGPKLLIQFQNNGVVDDSQLPKDRFSAERLKGVDSTLKIQPAKLEDSAVYLCASSLVGGSYNEQFFGPGTRLTVL.